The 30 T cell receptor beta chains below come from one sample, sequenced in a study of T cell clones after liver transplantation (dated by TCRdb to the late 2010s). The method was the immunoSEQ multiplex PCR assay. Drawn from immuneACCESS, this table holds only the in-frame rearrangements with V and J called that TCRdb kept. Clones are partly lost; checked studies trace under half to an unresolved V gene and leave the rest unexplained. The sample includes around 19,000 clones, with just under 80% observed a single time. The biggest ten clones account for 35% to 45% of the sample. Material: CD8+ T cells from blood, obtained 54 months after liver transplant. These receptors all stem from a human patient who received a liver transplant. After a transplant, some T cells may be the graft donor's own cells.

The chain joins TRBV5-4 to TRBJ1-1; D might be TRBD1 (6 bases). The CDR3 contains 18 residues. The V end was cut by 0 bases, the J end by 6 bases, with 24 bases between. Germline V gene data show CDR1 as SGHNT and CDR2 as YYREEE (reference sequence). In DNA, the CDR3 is TGTGCCAGCAGCTTGGCCCGGGGGGCGCTTGATAATGGAGCTGAAGCTTTCTTT. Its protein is CASSLARGALDNGAEAFF.

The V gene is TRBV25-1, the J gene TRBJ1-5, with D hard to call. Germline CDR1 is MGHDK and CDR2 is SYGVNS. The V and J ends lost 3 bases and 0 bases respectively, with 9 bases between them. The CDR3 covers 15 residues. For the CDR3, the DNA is TGTGCCAGCAGTGAGGGGTCCTATAGCAATCAGCCCCAGCATTTT. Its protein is CASSEGSYSNQPQHF.

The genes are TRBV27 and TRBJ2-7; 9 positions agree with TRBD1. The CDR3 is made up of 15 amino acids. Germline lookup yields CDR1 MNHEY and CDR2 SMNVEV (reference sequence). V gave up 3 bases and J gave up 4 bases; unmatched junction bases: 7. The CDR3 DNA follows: TGTGCCAGCAGTTTCATAGGGGACAGGGAGTACGAGCAGTACTTC. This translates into CASSFIGDREYEQYF.

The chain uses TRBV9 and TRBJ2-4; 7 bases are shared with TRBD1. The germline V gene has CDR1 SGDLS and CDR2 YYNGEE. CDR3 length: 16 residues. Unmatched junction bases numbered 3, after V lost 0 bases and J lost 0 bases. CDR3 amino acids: CASSVVQGVAKNIQYF. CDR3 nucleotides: TGTGCCAGCAGCGTAGTGCAGGGGGTAGCCAAAAACATTCAGTACTTC. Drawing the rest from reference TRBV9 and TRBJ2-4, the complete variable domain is DSGVTQTPKHLITATGQRVTLRCSPRSGDLSVYWYQQSLDQGLQFLIQYYNGEERAKGNILERFSAQQFPDLHSELNLSSLELGDSALYFCASSVVQGVAKNIQYFGAGTRLSVL.

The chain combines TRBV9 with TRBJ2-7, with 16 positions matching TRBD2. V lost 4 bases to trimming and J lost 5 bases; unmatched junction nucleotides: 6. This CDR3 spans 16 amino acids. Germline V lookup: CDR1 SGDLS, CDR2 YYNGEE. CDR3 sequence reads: CASSIGTSGGADEQYF. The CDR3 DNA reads TGTGCCAGCAGCATCGGGACTAGCGGGGGGGCCGACGAGCAGTACTTC.

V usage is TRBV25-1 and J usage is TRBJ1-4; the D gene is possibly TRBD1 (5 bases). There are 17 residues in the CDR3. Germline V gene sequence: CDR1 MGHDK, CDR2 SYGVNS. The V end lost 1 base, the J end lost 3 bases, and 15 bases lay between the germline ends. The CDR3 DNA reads TGTGCCAGCAGTGAATCCCAGAGGGGCCCAGCTAATGAAAAACTGTTTTTT. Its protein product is CASSESQRGPANEKLFF.

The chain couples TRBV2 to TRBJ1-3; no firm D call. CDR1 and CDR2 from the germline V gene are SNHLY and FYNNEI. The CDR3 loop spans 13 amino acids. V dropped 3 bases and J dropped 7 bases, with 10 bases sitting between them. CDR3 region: CASSDPGSNTIYF. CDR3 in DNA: TGTGCCAGCAGTGACCCCGGCAGTAACACCATATATTTT.

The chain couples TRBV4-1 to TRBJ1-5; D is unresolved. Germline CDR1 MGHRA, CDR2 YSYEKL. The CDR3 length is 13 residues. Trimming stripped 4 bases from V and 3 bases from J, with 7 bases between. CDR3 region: CASSPLYNQPQHF. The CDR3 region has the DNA TGCGCCAGCAGCCCCTTGTACAATCAGCCCCAGCATTTT.

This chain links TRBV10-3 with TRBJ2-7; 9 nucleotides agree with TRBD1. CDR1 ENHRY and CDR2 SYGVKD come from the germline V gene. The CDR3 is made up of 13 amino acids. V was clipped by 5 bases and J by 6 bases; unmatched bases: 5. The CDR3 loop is CAISNPDRGEQYF. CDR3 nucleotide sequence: TGTGCCATCAGTAACCCGGACAGGGGCGAGCAGTACTTC.

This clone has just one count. The CDR3 region has the DNA TGTGCCAGTAGTATTCTCGTGGGGGACGAGCAGTACTTC. It is translated as CASSILVGDEQYF. The chain carries TRBV19 and TRBJ2-7, with D perhaps assigned TRBD1 or TRBD2 (5 bases each). The germline V and J ends were trimmed by 3 bases and 5 bases, with 11 bases remaining between them. In germline, CDR1 is LNHDA, CDR2 SQIVND (reference sequence). There are 13 residues in the CDR3.

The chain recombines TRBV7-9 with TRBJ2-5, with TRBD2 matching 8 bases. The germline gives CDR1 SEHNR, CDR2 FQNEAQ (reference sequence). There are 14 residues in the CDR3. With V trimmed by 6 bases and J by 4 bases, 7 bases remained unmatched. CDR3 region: CASRSGGAGETQYF. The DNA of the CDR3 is TGTGCCAGCAGATCGGGGGGGGCAGGAGAGACCCAGTACTTC.

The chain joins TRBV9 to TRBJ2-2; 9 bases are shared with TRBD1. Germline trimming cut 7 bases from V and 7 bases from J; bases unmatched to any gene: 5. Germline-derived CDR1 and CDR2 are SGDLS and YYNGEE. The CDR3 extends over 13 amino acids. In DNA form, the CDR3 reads TGTGCCAGCTCCACAGGGGGCCTCGGGGAGCTGTTTTTT. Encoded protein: CASSTGGLGELFF.

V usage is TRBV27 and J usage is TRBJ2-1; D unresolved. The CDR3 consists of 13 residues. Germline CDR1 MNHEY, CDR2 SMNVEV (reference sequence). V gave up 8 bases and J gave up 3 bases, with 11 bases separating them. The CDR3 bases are TGTGCCAGCTTCGCGACAAACTACAATGAGCAGTTCTTC. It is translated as CASFATNYNEQFF.

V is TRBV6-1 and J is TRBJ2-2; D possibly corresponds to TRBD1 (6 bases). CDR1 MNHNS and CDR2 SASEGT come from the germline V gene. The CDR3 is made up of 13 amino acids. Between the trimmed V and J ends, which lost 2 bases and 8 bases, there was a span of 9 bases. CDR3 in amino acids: CASSEIGQGELFF. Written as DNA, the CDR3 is TGTGCCAGCAGTGAAATAGGACAGGGGGAGCTGTTTTTT.

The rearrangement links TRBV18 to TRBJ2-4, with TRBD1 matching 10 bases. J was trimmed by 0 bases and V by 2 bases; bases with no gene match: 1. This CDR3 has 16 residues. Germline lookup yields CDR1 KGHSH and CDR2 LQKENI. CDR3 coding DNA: TGTGCCAGCTCACCAGACAGGGGGCTAGCCAAAAACATTCAGTACTTC. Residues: CASSPDRGLAKNIQYF.

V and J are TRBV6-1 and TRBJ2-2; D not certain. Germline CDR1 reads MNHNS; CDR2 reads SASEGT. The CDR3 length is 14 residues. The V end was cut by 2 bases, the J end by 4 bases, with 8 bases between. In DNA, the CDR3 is TGTGCCAGCAGTGAAACCGGTCCCACCGGGGAGCTGTTTTTT. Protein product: CASSETGPTGELFF.

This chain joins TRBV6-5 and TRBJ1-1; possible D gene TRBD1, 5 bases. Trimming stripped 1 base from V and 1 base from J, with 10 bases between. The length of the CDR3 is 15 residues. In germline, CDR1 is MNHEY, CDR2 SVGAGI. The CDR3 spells CASSYLGPGNTEAFF. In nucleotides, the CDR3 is TGTGCCAGCAGTTACTTGGGACCCGGGAACACTGAAGCTTTCTTT.

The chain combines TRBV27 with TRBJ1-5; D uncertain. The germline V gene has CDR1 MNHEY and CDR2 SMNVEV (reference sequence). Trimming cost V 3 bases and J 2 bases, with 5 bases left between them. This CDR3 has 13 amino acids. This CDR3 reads CASSFAGNQPQHF. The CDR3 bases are TGTGCCAGCAGTTTTGCAGGCAATCAGCCCCAGCATTTT.

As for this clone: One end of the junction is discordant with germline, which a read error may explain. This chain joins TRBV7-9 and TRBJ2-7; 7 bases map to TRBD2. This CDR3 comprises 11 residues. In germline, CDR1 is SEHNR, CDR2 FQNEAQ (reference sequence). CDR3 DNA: TGTGCCAGCAGCTTAGGCGGGGGTCCAATTTTC. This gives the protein CASSLGGGPIF.

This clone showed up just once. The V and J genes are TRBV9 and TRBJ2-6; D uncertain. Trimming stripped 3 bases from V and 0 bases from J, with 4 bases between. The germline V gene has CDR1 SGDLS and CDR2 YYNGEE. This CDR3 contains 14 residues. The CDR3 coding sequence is TGTGCCAGCAGCGCACTCTCTGGGGCCAACGTCCTGACTTTC. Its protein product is CASSALSGANVLTF. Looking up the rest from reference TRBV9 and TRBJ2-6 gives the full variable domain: DSGVTQTPKHLITATGQRVTLRCSPRSGDLSVYWYQQSLDQGLQFLIQYYNGEERAKGNILERFSAQQFPDLHSELNLSSLELGDSALYFCASSALSGANVLTFGAGSRLTVL.

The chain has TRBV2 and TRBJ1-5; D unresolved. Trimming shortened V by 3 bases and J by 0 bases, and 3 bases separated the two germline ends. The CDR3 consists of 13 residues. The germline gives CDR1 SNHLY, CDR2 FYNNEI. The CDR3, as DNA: TGTGCCAGCAGTGACGGTAGCAATCAGCCCCAGCATTTT. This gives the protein CASSDGSNQPQHF.

The CDR3 DNA is TGTGCCATCACCCAGATACTTCGGACTAGCGGGGGCCAAAGTTACAATGAGCAGTTCTTC. Amino acids: CAITQILRTSGGQSYNEQFF. The V and J genes are TRBV10-3 and TRBJ2-1; 13 bases map to TRBD2. This CDR3 comprises 20 residues. Germline trimming cut 7 bases from V and 4 bases from J; bases unmatched to any gene: 19. In germline, CDR1 is ENHRY, CDR2 SYGVKD.

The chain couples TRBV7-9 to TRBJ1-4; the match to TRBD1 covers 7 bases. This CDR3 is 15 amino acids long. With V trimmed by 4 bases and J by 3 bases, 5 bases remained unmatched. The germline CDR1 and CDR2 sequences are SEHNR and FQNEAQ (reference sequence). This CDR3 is CASSYQGEPNEKLFF. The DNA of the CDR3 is TGTGCCAGCAGCTACCAGGGGGAACCTAATGAAAAACTGTTTTTT. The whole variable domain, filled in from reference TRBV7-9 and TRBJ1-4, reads DTGVSQNPRHKITKRGQNVTFRCDPISEHNRLYWYRQTLGQGPEFLTYFQNEAQLEKSRLLSDRFSAERPKGSFSTLEIQRTEQGDSAMYLCASSYQGEPNEKLFFGSGTQLSVL.

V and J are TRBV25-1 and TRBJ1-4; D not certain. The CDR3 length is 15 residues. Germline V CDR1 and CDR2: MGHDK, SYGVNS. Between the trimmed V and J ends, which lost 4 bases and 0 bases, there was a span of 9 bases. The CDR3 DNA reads TGTGCCAGCAGTGCCGGGGTAACAACTAATGAAAAACTGTTTTTT. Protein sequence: CASSAGVTTNEKLFF.

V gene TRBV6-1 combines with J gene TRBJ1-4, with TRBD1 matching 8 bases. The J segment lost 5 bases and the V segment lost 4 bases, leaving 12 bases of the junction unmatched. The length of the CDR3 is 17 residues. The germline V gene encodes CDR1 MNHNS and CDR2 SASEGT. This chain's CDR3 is CASSVPQFRQGNEKLFF. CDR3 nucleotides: TGTGCCAGCAGTGTACCTCAATTCAGACAGGGGAATGAAAAACTGTTTTTT.

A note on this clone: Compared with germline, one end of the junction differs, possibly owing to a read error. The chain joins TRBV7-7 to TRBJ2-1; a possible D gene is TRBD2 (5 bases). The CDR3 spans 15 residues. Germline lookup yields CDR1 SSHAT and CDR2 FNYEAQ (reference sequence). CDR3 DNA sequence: TGTGCTAGCAGCTTAGCTGCTACGGGGTACAATGAGCAGTTCTTC. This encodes CASSLAATGYNEQFF.

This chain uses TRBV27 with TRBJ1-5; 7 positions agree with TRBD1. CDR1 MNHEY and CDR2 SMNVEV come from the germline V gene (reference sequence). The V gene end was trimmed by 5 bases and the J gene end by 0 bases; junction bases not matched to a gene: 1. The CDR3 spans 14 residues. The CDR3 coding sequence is TGTGCCAGCAGTCAGGGGGTTAGCAATCAGCCCCAGCATTTT. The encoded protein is CASSQGVSNQPQHF.

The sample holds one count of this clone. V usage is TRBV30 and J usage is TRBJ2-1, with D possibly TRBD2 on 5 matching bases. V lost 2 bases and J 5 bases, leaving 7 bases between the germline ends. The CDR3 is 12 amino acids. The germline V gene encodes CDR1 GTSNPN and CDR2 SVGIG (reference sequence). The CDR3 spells CAWSLADNEQFF. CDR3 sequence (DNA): TGTGCCTGGAGTCTAGCTGACAATGAGCAGTTCTTC.

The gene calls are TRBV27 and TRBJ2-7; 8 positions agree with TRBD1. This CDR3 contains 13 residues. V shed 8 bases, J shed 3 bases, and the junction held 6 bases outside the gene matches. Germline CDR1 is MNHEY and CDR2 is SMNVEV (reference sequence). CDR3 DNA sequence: TGTGCCAGCGGACAGGGAAGGATCTACGAGCAGTACTTC. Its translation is CASGQGRIYEQYF.

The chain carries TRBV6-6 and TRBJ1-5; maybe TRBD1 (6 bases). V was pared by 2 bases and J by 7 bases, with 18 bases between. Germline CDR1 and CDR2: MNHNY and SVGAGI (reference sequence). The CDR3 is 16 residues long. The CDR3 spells CASSYLGGGAGQPQHF. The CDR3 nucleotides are TGTGCCAGCAGTTACCTTGGCGGGGGGGCAGGGCAGCCCCAGCATTTT.